The T cell receptor beta chain described here comes from a study of T cell responses to AZD1222 COVID-19 vaccine. Clones were sequenced by immunoSEQ multiplex PCR, and TCRdb holds only the in-frame ones, with some missing. The data hold 120,000 to 150,000 clones, with 75% to 95% observed a single time. Whole-study results and caveats: Regions left unmutated in variants are reportedly the target of nearly half of spike-specific TCRs. Regions 160-218 and 743-854 dominated among vaccine-associated CD4 TCRs spanning spike. The sample set comprised mostly white British donors with more females, and clonal diversity was possibly underestimated.

On this clone itself: The target antigen is unknown.

The CDR3 consists of 17 residues. V shed 2 bases and J 5 bases; nucleotides not matched to a gene: 13. CDR1 SGHTA and CDR2 FQGNSA come from the germline V gene. The rearrangement uses TRBV7-2 and TRBJ1-2; 8 bases align to TRBD1. Here the sequenced sample was peripheral blood, taken on day 0 of MenACWY control vaccination. This clonotype was sampled from an adult in good health. CDR3 sequence: CASSLSLSQGVLYGYTF. DNA of the CDR3: TGTGCCAGCAGCTTATCCCTATCACAGGGGGTGTTGTATGGCTACACCTTC.